This T cell receptor (beta chain) was profiled in a study of regulatory T cells in long-lasting Graves disease. Findings of the study overall: TCR diversity was lower in persistent Graves' patients (versus newly diagnosed ones).

At least ten counts were recorded for this clonotype. Its specificity is unknown. Regarding time point: newly diagnosed GD, antithyroid drugs for less than 3 months. PBMC-derived RNA was used for the TCR library. American Thyroid Association guidelines were used to diagnose Graves' disease. CDR3-region Arm-PCR and iRepertoire HTBI primers produced the TCR beta libraries. Original handling: Looking across samples, the authors found under 70 TRBV and some 13 TRBJ segments. From the multiplex PCR reads, TCRdb called clonotypes with MiXCR, one entry per CDR3 protein. These V and J calls are TCRdb output, not the study's own analysis. The sample contains 450,000 to 700,000 distinct CDR3 sequences, approximately 13% of which appear only once. The V gene's germline CDR1 is SQVTM and CDR2 ANQGSEA. After removal of 7 bases from V and 1 base from J, the junction contained 8 bases not matched to a gene. The CDR3 is made up of 14 amino acids.

This same sample was also part of a study on T cells in Graves' hyperthyroidism and ophthalmopathy. This second study says: Through a model of 13 V-J features, ophthalmopathy was separated from stable hyperthyroidism.

This sequence joins TRBV29-1 and TRBJ1-1, with 8 bases that match TRBD1. Material: peripheral blood mononuclear cells (PBMCs), obtained at new diagnosis, from a patient treated with antithyroid drugs. This TCR was sampled from a man aged 30 to 39 with Graves disease. CDR3 DNA sequence: TGCAGCGGGGCGACAGGGGCCTCGAACACTGAAGCTTTCTTT. It specifies CSGATGASNTEAFF.